The clone carrying this T cell receptor (beta chain) was recorded at least ten times. Its antigen remains unidentified. This sample is part of a study of neurological immune-mediated disorders. Findings of the study overall: Expanded clones shared no CDR3 amino acid sequences across subjects, suggesting private repertoires in all groups.

Between the trimmed V and J ends, which lost 11 bases and 3 bases, there was a span of 10 bases. Germline V gives CDR1 SGHAT, CDR2 FQNNGV. The CDR3 totals 12 residues. TCRdb recomputed calls from the 5' RACE reads with MiXCR, one row per CDR3 protein. Among some 60,000 distinct CDR3 sequences listed, roughly 9.8% were seen once. The time point was: longitudinal time-point 2. This TCR derives from a man aged 25 to 40 in good health. The rearrangement joins TRBV11-2 to TRBJ2-2; a weak D match, TRBD1 (6 bases). Sample: PBMCs. This CDR3 is CAHRDDTGELFF. CDR3 DNA: TGTGCCCACAGGGACGACACCGGGGAGCTGTTTTTT.